This T cell receptor (beta chain) was retrieved from a study of T cell responses to AZD1222 COVID-19 vaccine. Whole-study results and caveats: Clonal diversity was possibly underestimated, and white British individuals and females predominated among donors. Repertoires were obtained solely post-peak T cell response. CD4 TCRs associated with vaccination spanned spike, dominating at 160-218 and 743-854. Elevations in Spike-specific TCR breadth and depth followed administration of two AZD1222 doses.

This clone has just one count. Its cognate antigen is unknown. CDR3 length: 14 amino acids. The germline CDR1 and CDR2 sequences are SNHLY and FYNNEI. Trimming left V 7 bases short and J 1 base short, with 11 bases between. Assay used: immunoSEQ multiplex PCR; TCRdb lists only in-frame clones, some missing. The data show under 100,000 clones, with approximately 83% seen just once and about 12% held by the top ten. The chain couples TRBV2 to TRBJ2-1; D remains unclear. The sequences come from peripheral blood, collected 28 days after the second AZD1222 dose. The TCR originated in an adult who received the AZD1222 COVID-19 vaccine. The CDR3 nucleotides are TGTGCCAGCATCTCAGGAGTTTCCTACAATGAGCAGTTCTTC. Its protein product is CASISGVSYNEQFF.